The rows below give T cell receptor beta chains drawn from one sample of a study of primary melanoma T cells and metastatic recurrence. Sequencing was performed with immunoSEQ multiplex PCR; in TCRdb, only in-frame clones are kept and a portion is missing. The sample records approximately 1,300 clones, around 87% being singletons. The sequenced sample was melanoma tumor tissue. The receptor source for this set is a human donor with melanoma. The CDR3 runs from the conserved cysteine through the conserved F or W. A D gene is named only where the DNA matches it firmly. Clone size appears in some rows only: once, few, many, or a class for an expanded clone.

j_gene: TRBJ2-1; abundance: NA; v_gene: TRBV11-1; d_gene: NA; CDR3nt: TGTGCCAGCAGCCAAGAGGGTAGCGCAAGCTCCTACAATGAGCAGTTCTTC; CDR3aa: CASSQEGSASSYNEQFF
j_gene: TRBJ2-2; abundance: once; v_gene: TRBV6-8; d_gene: NA; CDR3nt: TGTGCCAGCAGCGGGACGGTCACGAAGAACACCGGGGAGCTGTTTTTT; CDR3aa: CASSGTVTKNTGELFF
j_gene: TRBJ2-1; abundance: NA; v_gene: TRBV19; d_gene: TRBD2; CDR3nt: TGTGCCAGTAGTAGTCGACTAGCCGGTGAGCAGTTCTTC; CDR3aa: CASSSRLAGEQFF
j_gene: TRBJ1-1; abundance: NA; v_gene: TRBV1; d_gene: NA; CDR3nt: TGCGCCAGCAGCCAAGGACGGCGGACTGAAGCTTTCTTT; CDR3aa: CASSQGRRTEAFF
j_gene: TRBJ2-5; abundance: NA; v_gene: TRBV6-8; d_gene: NA; CDR3nt: TGTGCCATCAGCGGTGGGGGGTTCGAGACCCAGTACTTC; CDR3aa: CAISGGGFETQYF
j_gene: TRBJ1-3; abundance: NA; v_gene: TRBV12-5; d_gene: NA; CDR3nt: TGTGCCAGCATTCTCCGGGGTACTGGAAACACCATATATTTT; CDR3aa: CASILRGTGNTIYF
j_gene: TRBJ2-5; abundance: once; v_gene: TRBV2; d_gene: TRBD1; CDR3nt: TGTGCCAGCGGGGACAGGGAAGAGACCCAGTACTTC; CDR3aa: CASGDREETQYF
j_gene: TRBJ1-1; abundance: NA; v_gene: TRBV6-8; d_gene: NA; CDR3nt: TGTGCCAGCAGTTACTATGGCACTGAAGCTTTCTTT; CDR3aa: CASSYYGTEAFF
j_gene: TRBJ2-1; abundance: NA; v_gene: TRBV19; d_gene: NA; CDR3nt: TGTGCCAGTAGTATCTCGGATTACAATGAGCAGTTCTTC; CDR3aa: CASSISDYNEQFF
j_gene: TRBJ2-1; abundance: NA; v_gene: TRBV29-1; d_gene: NA; CDR3nt: TGCAGCGTTCCTACAGGGTCGGGTGAGCAGTTCTTC; CDR3aa: CSVPTGSGEQFF
j_gene: TRBJ2-1; abundance: NA; v_gene: TRBV18; d_gene: TRBD2; CDR3nt: TGTGCCAGCTCACCACCGGGCGGGAGGGCCTCCTACAATGAGCAGTTCTTC; CDR3aa: CASSPPGGRASYNEQFF
j_gene: TRBJ2-2; abundance: NA; v_gene: TRBV11-3; d_gene: NA; CDR3nt: TGTGCCAGCGGCAAGACAGGGAACACCGGGGAGCTGTTTTTT; CDR3aa: CASGKTGNTGELFF
j_gene: TRBJ1-3; abundance: NA; v_gene: TRBV11-3; d_gene: NA; CDR3nt: TGTGCCAGCAGATGGTGGGGCCACGGAAACACCATATATTTT; CDR3aa: CASRWWGHGNTIYF
j_gene: TRBJ2-5; abundance: once; v_gene: TRBV29-1; d_gene: TRBD2; CDR3nt: TGCAGCAAAGGGGGGAGGGGACTAGCGGAAGCAGAGACCCAGTACTTC; CDR3aa: CSKGGRGLAEAETQYF
j_gene: TRBJ2-7; abundance: NA; v_gene: TRBV7-1; d_gene: NA; CDR3nt: TGTGCCAGCAGTAATAGGGGGAGTTCCTACGAGCAGTACTTC; CDR3aa: CASSNRGSSYEQYF
j_gene: TRBJ2-1; abundance: NA; v_gene: TRBV6-8; d_gene: NA; CDR3nt: TGTGCCAGCAGTTATACGGGTAGCAGCAATGAGCAGTTCTTC; CDR3aa: CASSYTGSSNEQFF
j_gene: TRBJ1-5; abundance: NA; v_gene: TRBV12-2; d_gene: NA; CDR3nt: TGTGCCAGTAGTCCGACGGGAAATAGCAATCAGCCCCAGCATTTT; CDR3aa: CASSPTGNSNQPQHF
j_gene: TRBJ2-1; abundance: NA; v_gene: TRBV19; d_gene: TRBD2; CDR3nt: TGTGCCAGTAGTATGGGCGGGACTACGGTAAATGAGCAGTTCTTC; CDR3aa: CASSMGGTTVNEQFF
j_gene: TRBJ1-5; abundance: NA; v_gene: TRBV2; d_gene: NA; CDR3nt: TGTGCCAGCAGACTCAGGGATGGCAATCAGCCCCAGCATTTT; CDR3aa: CASRLRDGNQPQHF
j_gene: TRBJ2-1; abundance: once; v_gene: TRBV14; d_gene: NA; CDR3nt: TGTGCCAGCAGCCACTTATCGGTCGAGCAGTTCTTC; CDR3aa: CASSHLSVEQFF
j_gene: TRBJ1-5; abundance: NA; v_gene: TRBV6-8; d_gene: NA; CDR3nt: TGTGCCAGCAGTCCGAGGGGGGCAGGTCAGCCCCAGCATTTT; CDR3aa: CASSPRGAGQPQHF
j_gene: TRBJ2-5; abundance: NA; v_gene: TRBV28; d_gene: TRBD2; CDR3nt: TGTGCCAGCAGCCCCTCGGCTAGCGGGAGGGAGGTAGAGACCCAGTACTTC; CDR3aa: CASSPSASGREVETQYF
j_gene: TRBJ2-7; abundance: NA; v_gene: TRBV11-3; d_gene: TRBD2; CDR3nt: TGTGCCAGCAGCTTTGGGACTAGTGCCTACGAGCAGTACTTC; CDR3aa: CASSFGTSAYEQYF
j_gene: TRBJ2-2; abundance: NA; v_gene: TRBV7-1; d_gene: NA; CDR3nt: TGTGCCAGCAATTCAAAGTTCACCGGGGAGCTGTTTTTT; CDR3aa: CASNSKFTGELFF
j_gene: TRBJ2-1; abundance: NA; v_gene: TRBV29-1; d_gene: NA; CDR3nt: TGCAGCGGGACCGCCGGGTCCTACGGGAATGAGCAGTTCTTC; CDR3aa: CSGTAGSYGNEQFF
j_gene: TRBJ2-7; abundance: NA; v_gene: TRBV7-1; d_gene: NA; CDR3nt: TGTGCCAGCAGCTCACCCCAAGACAGTCCCTACGAGCAGTACTTC; CDR3aa: CASSSPQDSPYEQYF
j_gene: TRBJ1-4; abundance: once; v_gene: TRBV5-1; d_gene: NA; CDR3nt: TGCGCCAGCAGCTCCCCTGGGGCAGGGAAGGATGAAAAACTGTTTTTT; CDR3aa: CASSSPGAGKDEKLFF
j_gene: TRBJ1-5; abundance: NA; v_gene: TRBV15; d_gene: NA; CDR3nt: TGTGCCACCAGCAGAGGAGCCACAGATCAGCCCCAGCATTTT; CDR3aa: CATSRGATDQPQHF
j_gene: TRBJ1-2; abundance: NA; v_gene: TRBV7-8; d_gene: NA; CDR3nt: TGTGCCAGCAGCGAATCAGGGGTCTATGGCTACACCTTC; CDR3aa: CASSESGVYGYTF
j_gene: TRBJ1-5; abundance: NA; v_gene: TRBV18; d_gene: NA; CDR3nt: TGTGCCAGCTCACCGGAGAGGAATCAGCCTCAGCATTTT; CDR3aa: CASSPERNQPQHF
j_gene: TRBJ2-6; abundance: NA; v_gene: TRBV6-7; d_gene: NA; CDR3nt: TGTGCCAGCAGTCTCGTAGGCTCTGGGGCCAACGTCCTGACTTTC; CDR3aa: CASSLVGSGANVLTF
j_gene: TRBJ2-7; abundance: NA; v_gene: TRBV5-1; d_gene: NA; CDR3nt: TGCGCCAGCAGCTTCACAGGGGGGGTGGTACTTGCTAACGAGCAGTACTTC; CDR3aa: CASSFTGGVVLANEQYF
j_gene: TRBJ2-4; abundance: NA; v_gene: TRBV19; d_gene: NA; CDR3nt: TGTGCCAGTAGTCTGGGTACAGAGGAAAACATTCAGTACTTC; CDR3aa: CASSLGTEENIQYF
j_gene: TRBJ2-1; abundance: once; v_gene: TRBV5-1; d_gene: NA; CDR3nt: TGCGCCAGCAGCTTGGGGGGTCTGGACAATGAGCAGTTCTTC; CDR3aa: CASSLGGLDNEQFF
j_gene: TRBJ1-5; abundance: NA; v_gene: TRBV6-8; d_gene: TRBD1; CDR3nt: TGTGCCAGCAGTTCGACAGGGCGGAATCAGCCCCAGCATTTT; CDR3aa: CASSSTGRNQPQHF
j_gene: TRBJ2-5; abundance: NA; v_gene: TRBV15; d_gene: NA; CDR3nt: TGTGCCACCAGCAGACTTAGGATTGGGGAGACCCAGTACTTC; CDR3aa: CATSRLRIGETQYF